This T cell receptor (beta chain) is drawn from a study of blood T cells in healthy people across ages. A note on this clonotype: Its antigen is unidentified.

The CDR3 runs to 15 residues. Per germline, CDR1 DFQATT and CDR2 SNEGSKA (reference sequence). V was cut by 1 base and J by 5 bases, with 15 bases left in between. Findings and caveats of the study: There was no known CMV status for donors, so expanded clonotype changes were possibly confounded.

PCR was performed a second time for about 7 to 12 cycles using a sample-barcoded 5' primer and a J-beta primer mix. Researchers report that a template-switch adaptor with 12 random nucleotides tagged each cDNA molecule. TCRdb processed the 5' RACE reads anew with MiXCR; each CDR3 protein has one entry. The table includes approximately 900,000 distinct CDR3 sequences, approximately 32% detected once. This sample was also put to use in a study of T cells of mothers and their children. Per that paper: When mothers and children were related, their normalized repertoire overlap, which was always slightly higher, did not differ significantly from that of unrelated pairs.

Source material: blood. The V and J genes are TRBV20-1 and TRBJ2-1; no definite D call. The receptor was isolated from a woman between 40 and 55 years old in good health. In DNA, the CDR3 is TGCAGTGCTAGAGTAGGCGGACCTCGGGACAATGAGCAGTTCTTC. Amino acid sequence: CSARVGGPRDNEQFF.